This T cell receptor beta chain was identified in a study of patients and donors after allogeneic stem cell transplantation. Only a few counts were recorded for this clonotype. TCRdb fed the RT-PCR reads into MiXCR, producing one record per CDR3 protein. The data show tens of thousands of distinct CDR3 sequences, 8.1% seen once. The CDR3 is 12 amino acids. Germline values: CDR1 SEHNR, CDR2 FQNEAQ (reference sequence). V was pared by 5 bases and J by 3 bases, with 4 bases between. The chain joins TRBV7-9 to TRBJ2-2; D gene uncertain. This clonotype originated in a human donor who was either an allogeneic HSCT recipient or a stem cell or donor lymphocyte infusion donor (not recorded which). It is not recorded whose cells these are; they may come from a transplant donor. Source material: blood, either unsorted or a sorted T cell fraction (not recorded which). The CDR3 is CASSTDTGELFF. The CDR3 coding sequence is TGTGCCAGCAGCACGGACACCGGGGAGCTGTTTTTT.